This T cell receptor beta chain comes out of a study of shared clonotypes between healthy human individuals. The wider study: Researchers assigned three CD4 naive, three CD4 memory, two CD8 naive and one CD8 memory plate to each donor.

Study outcomes and limitations: The generation probabilities recorded for non-shared clonotypes fell below those of clonotypes shared by all four donors. Compared with memory subsets, naive subsets generally had larger estimated richness.

As for this clone: Its target is not known.

Researchers divided each subset's genomic DNA evenly across several immunoSEQ plates. The table came from immunoSEQ multiplex PCR; TCRdb's copy has only in-frame clones and leaves some out. Here the sample spans about 2 million clones, approximately 95% being singletons. Germline V CDR1 and CDR2: SEHNR, FQNEAQ (reference sequence). The CDR3 loop spans 18 amino acids. With V trimmed by 4 bases and J by 1 base, 11 bases remained unmatched. CD45RO-negative, CCR7-selected cells formed the naive CD8 fraction, which excluded terminally differentiated effector memory CD45RA+ cells. The sequence derives from a man aged 18 to 29 in good health. The specimen sequenced was naive CD8+ T cells sorted from blood. The chain combines TRBV7-9 with TRBJ2-1; TRBD1 aligns across 9 bases. The CDR3 bases are TGTGCCAGCAGCTATCCATCTGGGGGACAGGGATCCTACAATGAGCAGTTCTTC. Translated: CASSYPSGGQGSYNEQFF.